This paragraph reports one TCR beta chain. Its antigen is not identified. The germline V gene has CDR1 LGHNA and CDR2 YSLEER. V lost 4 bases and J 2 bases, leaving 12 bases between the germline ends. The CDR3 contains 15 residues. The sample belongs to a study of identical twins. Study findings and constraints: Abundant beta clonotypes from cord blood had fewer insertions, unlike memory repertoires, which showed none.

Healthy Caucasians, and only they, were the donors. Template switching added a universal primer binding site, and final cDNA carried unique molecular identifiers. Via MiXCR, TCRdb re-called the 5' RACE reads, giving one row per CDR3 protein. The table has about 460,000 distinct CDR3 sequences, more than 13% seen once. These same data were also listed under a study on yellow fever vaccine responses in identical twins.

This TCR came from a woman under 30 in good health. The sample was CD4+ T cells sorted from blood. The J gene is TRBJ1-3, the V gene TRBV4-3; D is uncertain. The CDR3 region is CASSPPRGTGNTIYF. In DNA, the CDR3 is TGCGCCAGCAGCCCGCCTCGAGGAACTGGAAACACCATATATTTT.